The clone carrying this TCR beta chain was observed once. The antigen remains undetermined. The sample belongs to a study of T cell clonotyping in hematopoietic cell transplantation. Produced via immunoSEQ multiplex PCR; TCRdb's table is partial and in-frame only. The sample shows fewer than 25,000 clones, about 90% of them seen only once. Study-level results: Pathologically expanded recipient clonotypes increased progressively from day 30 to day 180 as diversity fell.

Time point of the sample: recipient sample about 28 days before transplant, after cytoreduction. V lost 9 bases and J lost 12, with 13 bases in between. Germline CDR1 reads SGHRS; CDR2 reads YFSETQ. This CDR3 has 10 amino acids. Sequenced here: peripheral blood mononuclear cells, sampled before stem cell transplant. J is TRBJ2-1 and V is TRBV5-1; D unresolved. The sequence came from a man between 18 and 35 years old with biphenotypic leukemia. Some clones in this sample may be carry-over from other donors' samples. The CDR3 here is CATSTLGQFF. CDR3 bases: TGCGCCACCTCAACTCTGGGGCAGTTCTTC.